This TCR beta chain was documented in a study of blood T cell repertoires in COVID-19. About the research overall: Sources were T cells, B-cell-depleted T cells, or PBMCs; the material itself was cDNA or gDNA.

CDR3 length: 14 residues. The germline V gene has CDR1 WSHSY and CDR2 SAAADI. V lost 6 bases and J 7 bases, leaving 18 bases between the germline ends. Profiling relied on immunoSEQ multiplex PCR, and the TCRdb table lists in-frame clones only, not all of them. The sample has roughly 45,000 clones; roughly 83% are singletons. The chain has TRBV10-2 and TRBJ2-5, with D tentatively TRBD2 (6 bases). Material for sequencing was peripheral blood. This sequence was found in a man in his forties or fifties with active COVID-19. CDR3 sequence reads: CASSAGRRLGTQYF. CDR3 DNA sequence: TGCGCCAGCAGCGCCGGGAGAAGGCTAGGGACCCAGTACTTC.